The T cell receptor beta chain described here comes from a study of CDR3 diversity in severe acne. In TCRdb, the PCR reads were re-called with MiXCR into one record per CDR3 protein. The sample has approximately 84,000 distinct CDR3 sequences, around 53% seen once; the top ten hold around 15%. The V and J ends lost 9 bases and 6 bases, in that order; junction bases with no gene match: 15. CDR1 and CDR2 (germline): MNHEY, SVGEGT. The CDR3 spans 17 residues. The chain links TRBV6-2 or TRBV6-3 to TRBJ1-6; 9 nucleotides agree with TRBD1. The specimen sequenced was blood. The receptor's source is a male donor in good health, without acne. The CDR3 protein is CASRTSGETGGNSPLHF. The CDR3, as DNA: TGTGCCAGTCGGACTAGCGGAGAGACAGGGGGTAATTCACCCCTCCACTTT.